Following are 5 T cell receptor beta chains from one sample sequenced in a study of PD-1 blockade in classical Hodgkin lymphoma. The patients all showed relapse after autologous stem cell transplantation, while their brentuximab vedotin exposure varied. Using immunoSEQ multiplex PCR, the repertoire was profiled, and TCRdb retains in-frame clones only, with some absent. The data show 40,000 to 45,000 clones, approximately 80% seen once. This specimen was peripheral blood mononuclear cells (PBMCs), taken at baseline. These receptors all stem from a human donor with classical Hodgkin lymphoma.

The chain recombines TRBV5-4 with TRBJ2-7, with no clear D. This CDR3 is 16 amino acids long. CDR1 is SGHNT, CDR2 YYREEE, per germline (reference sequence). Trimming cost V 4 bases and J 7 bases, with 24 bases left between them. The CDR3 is CASSRTEPPSVREQYF. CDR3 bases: TGTGCCAGCAGCCGAACGGAGCCGCCGTCGGTACGGGAGCAGTACTTC. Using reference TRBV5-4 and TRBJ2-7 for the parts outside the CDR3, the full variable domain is ETGVTQSPTHLIKTRGQQVTLRCSSQSGHNTVSWYQQALGQGPQFIFQYYREEENGRGNFPPRFSGLQFPNYSSELNVNALELDDSALYLCASSRTEPPSVREQYFGPGTRLTVT.

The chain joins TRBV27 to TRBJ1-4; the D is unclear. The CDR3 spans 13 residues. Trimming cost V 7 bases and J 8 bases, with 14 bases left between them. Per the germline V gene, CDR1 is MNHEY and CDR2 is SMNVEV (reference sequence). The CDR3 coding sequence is TGTGCCAGCACGGATAGACTAGAAGAAAAACTGTTTTTT. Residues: CASTDRLEEKLFF.

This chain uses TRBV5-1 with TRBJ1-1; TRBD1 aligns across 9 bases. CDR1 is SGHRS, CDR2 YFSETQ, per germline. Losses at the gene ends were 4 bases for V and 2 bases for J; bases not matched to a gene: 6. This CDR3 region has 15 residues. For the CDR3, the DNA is TGCGCCAGCAGCCCGGGGGACAGGGACAACACTGAAGCTTTCTTT. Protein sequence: CASSPGDRDNTEAFF.

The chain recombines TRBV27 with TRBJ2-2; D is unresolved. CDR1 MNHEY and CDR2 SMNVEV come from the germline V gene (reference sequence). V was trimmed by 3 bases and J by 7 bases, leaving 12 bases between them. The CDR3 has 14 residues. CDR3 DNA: TGTGCCAGCAGTTTTAGGCAGGCGAACGGGGAGCTGTTTTTT. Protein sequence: CASSFRQANGELFF.

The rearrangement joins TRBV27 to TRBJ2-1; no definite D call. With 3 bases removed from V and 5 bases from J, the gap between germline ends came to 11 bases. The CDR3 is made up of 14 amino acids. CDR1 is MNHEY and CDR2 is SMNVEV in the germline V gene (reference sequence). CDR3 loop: CASSFDPRDNEQFF. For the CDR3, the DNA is TGTGCCAGCAGTTTTGACCCCAGAGACAATGAGCAGTTCTTC.